A selection of T cell receptor beta chains follows, all from one sample in a study of cytomegalovirus exposure and HLA in healthy donors. Profiled with immunoSEQ multiplex PCR; TCRdb holds only in-frame clones, not every one. The table includes some 160,000 clones, under 90% detected once. Sequencing used PBMCs. These receptors all stem from a boy aged 2 to 9 in good health and CMV-seronegative. Both conserved end residues are part of each CDR3. Fields, in order: clone size, J gene, D gene, V gene, CDR3 protein, CDR3 DNA. D genes are given only for firm matches. Only part of the rows carry a size: once, few, many, or a class if the clone is expanded.

abundance: few; j_gene: TRBJ2-7; d_gene: .; v_gene: TRBV5-8; CDR3aa: CASSFTYEQYF; CDR3nt: TGTGCCAGCAGCTTTACCTACGAGCAGTACTTC
abundance: .; j_gene: TRBJ2-1; d_gene: .; v_gene: TRBV11-3; CDR3aa: CASSLEGPSYNEQFF; CDR3nt: TGTGCCAGCAGTTTGGAGGGGCCGTCCTACAATGAGCAGTTCTTC
abundance: .; j_gene: TRBJ1-2; d_gene: .; v_gene: TRBV7-2; CDR3aa: CASSPSLAGAGAWGYTF; CDR3nt: TGTGCCAGCAGCCCTAGTCTTGCCGGGGCGGGGGCCTGGGGCTACACCTTC
abundance: once; j_gene: TRBJ1-3; d_gene: .; v_gene: TRBV9; CDR3aa: CASSVSGSSGNTIYF; CDR3nt: TGTGCCAGCAGCGTCTCCGGGAGCTCTGGAAACACCATATATTTT
abundance: few; j_gene: TRBJ2-3; d_gene: TRBD2; v_gene: TRBV19; CDR3aa: CATSPSGKTDTQYF; CDR3nt: TGTGCCACCTCCCCTAGCGGGAAAACAGATACGCAGTATTTT
abundance: .; j_gene: TRBJ1-4; d_gene: TRBD1; v_gene: TRBV4-1; CDR3aa: CASSQNPTGAGEKLFF; CDR3nt: TGCGCCAGCAGCCAAAACCCGACAGGGGCAGGAGAAAAACTGTTTTTT
abundance: .; j_gene: TRBJ2-1; d_gene: .; v_gene: TRBV4-1; CDR3aa: CASSQESVSGQYNEQFF; CDR3nt: TGCGCCAGCAGCCAAGAATCAGTGAGTGGGCAATACAATGAGCAGTTCTTC
abundance: .; j_gene: TRBJ2-5; d_gene: TRBD2; v_gene: TRBV19; CDR3aa: CASSITSGGIQETQYF; CDR3nt: TGTGCCAGTAGTATAACTAGCGGGGGGATACAGGAGACCCAGTACTTC
abundance: .; j_gene: TRBJ1-1; d_gene: TRBD1; v_gene: TRBV6-5; CDR3aa: CASSRKGTGETEAFF; CDR3nt: TGTGCCAGCAGTCGAAAAGGGACAGGGGAGACTGAAGCTTTCTTT
abundance: once; j_gene: TRBJ2-7; d_gene: .; v_gene: TRBV4-2; CDR3aa: CASSQEEGTPGEQYF; CDR3nt: TGTGCCAGCAGCCAGGAGGAGGGGACCCCGGGGGAGCAGTACTTC